This T cell receptor (beta chain) was recovered during a study of OX40 agonist ivuxolimab in advanced cancers. Details on this clone: Its antigen remains unknown.

The V gene lost 3 bases and the J gene lost 0 bases, with 8 bases spanning the gap. The CDR3 totals 14 residues. Per germline, CDR1 MNHNS and CDR2 SASEGT. Data came from immunoSEQ multiplex PCR; TCRdb stores just in-frame clones and leaves some out. The data hold roughly 64,000 clones, with about four fifths observed a single time. Study results and limitations: Fewer expanded clones were found on average in CD4+ than in CD8+ T cells.

Blood samples were obtained at baseline, cycle 4 day 1, and cycle 7 day 1. The chain joins TRBV6-1 to TRBJ1-1; D unclear. The sequence was collected from an adult with an advanced solid tumor such as melanoma, head and neck, liver or kidney cancer. The sequenced sample was CD4+ or CD8+ T cells sorted from blood, obtained in a trial of the OX40 agonist ivuxolimab. The CDR3 DNA sequence: TGTGCCAGCAGTGAGCAAGGGCTGAACACTGAAGCTTTCTTT. Its protein is CASSEQGLNTEAFF.